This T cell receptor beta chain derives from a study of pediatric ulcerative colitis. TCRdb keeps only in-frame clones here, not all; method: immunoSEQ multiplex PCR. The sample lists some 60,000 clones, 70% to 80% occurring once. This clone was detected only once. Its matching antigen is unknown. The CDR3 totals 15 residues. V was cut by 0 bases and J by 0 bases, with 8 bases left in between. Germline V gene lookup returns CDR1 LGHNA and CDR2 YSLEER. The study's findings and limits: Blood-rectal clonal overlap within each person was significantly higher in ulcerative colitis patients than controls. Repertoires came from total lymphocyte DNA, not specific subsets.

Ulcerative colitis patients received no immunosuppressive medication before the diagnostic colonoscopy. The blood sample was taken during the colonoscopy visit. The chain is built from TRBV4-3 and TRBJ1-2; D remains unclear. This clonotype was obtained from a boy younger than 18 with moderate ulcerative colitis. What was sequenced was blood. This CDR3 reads CASSQDFRANYGYTF. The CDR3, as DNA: TGCGCCAGCAGCCAAGATTTTAGGGCTAACTATGGCTACACCTTC.